Below, 11 T cell receptor beta chains from the same sample are listed, as sequenced in a study of blood T cell repertoires in COVID-19. Produced via immunoSEQ multiplex PCR; TCRdb's table is partial and in-frame only. The sample has tens of thousands of clones; 79% are singletons. Input material: peripheral blood. Every receptor here comes from a woman older than 75 with active or convalescent COVID-19.

This clone has more than one count but fewer than ten. The chain couples TRBV5-1 to TRBJ1-2, with D possibly matching TRBD1 (6 bases). Trimming pared 2 bases from V and 5 bases from J, leaving 13 bases between. This CDR3 region has 14 residues. The germline CDR1 and CDR2 sequences are SGHRS and YFSETQ. CDR3 loop: CASSFDNRVYGYTF. The CDR3 DNA sequence: TGCGCCAGCAGCTTTGATAACAGGGTTTATGGCTACACCTTC.

The chain combines TRBV5-1 with TRBJ1-2, with TRBD1 identical over 9 bases. From germline, CDR1 is SGHRS and CDR2 YFSETQ. The trim removed 1 base at V and 7 bases at J, leaving 8 bases unmatched. This CDR3 contains 15 residues. The CDR3 nucleotides read TGCGCCAGCAGCTTGAACCTACAGGGGGCGCCTGGCTACACCTTC. Encoded protein: CASSLNLQGAPGYTF.

The chain recombines TRBV18 with TRBJ2-1, with 8 positions matching TRBD2. J was trimmed by 10 bases and V by 0 bases; bases with no gene match: 8. CDR1 is KGHSH, CDR2 LQKENI, per germline. This CDR3 spans 15 amino acids. In DNA, the CDR3 is TGTGCCAGCTCACCACCGGTAGCGGGGCGTCCCGAGCAGTTCTTC. Translation gives CASSPPVAGRPEQFF.

The table lists this clone with a few counts. The J gene is TRBJ1-6, the V gene TRBV5-1; a possible D gene is TRBD1 (6 bases). V dropped 0 bases and J dropped 5 bases, with 9 bases sitting between them. CDR1 is SGHRS and CDR2 is YFSETQ in the germline V gene. This CDR3 is built from 15 residues. The CDR3 nucleotides are TGCGCCAGCAGCTTGGAACAGGGCAATAATTCACCCCTCCACTTT. This translates into CASSLEQGNNSPLHF.

This clone was recorded a few times. The chain is built from TRBV11-2 and TRBJ2-4; TRBD1 might be the D (5 bases). The germline V gene has CDR1 SGHAT and CDR2 FQNNGV. This CDR3 region has 14 residues. With 1 base removed from V and 7 bases from J, the gap between germline ends came to 11 bases. The CDR3 region has the DNA TGTGCCAGCAGCTTAGTGCAGGGTCGGAACATTCAGTACTTC. As protein: CASSLVQGRNIQYF.

The rearrangement uses TRBV28 and TRBJ1-5; TRBD1 matches at 9 bases. J lost 4 bases, V lost 3 bases, and 4 bases had no gene match. CDR1 and CDR2 (germline): MDHEN, SYDVKM. There are 15 residues in the CDR3. The CDR3 region has the DNA TGTGCCAGCAGTTTTGCGGGACAGGGTAATCAGCCCCAGCATTTT. It yields the protein CASSFAGQGNQPQHF.

The chain uses TRBV12-5 and TRBJ2-7, with D possibly being TRBD2 (5 bases). CDR3 length: 17 amino acids. V shed 0 bases and J shed 5 bases, with 20 bases lying between them. CDR1 and CDR2 from the germline V gene are LGHNT and FRNRAP. CDR3 residues: CASGLVRAGNSVNEQYF. In nucleotides, the CDR3 is TGTGCTAGTGGTTTGGTACGGGCCGGGAATTCGGTTAACGAGCAGTACTTC.

This chain links TRBV30 with TRBJ2-5; 7 bases are a match to TRBD2. Germline CDR1 reads GTSNPN; CDR2 reads SVGIG (reference sequence). V lost 2 bases, J lost 4 bases, and 22 bases stayed unmatched. This CDR3 is built from 19 residues. CDR3 loop: CAWSPPDIGGRGDGETQYF. The CDR3 region has the DNA TGTGCCTGGAGTCCCCCAGATATTGGCGGGAGAGGGGACGGAGAGACCCAGTACTTC.

This chain links TRBV5-4 with TRBJ1-2; TRBD1 is a possible D gene (6 bases). Trimming took 10 bases from V and 4 from J, leaving 17 bases between them. This CDR3 region has 13 residues. CDR1 is SGHNT and CDR2 is YYREEE in the germline V gene (reference sequence). The CDR3 spells CAGLNRASYGYTF. As DNA, the CDR3 is TGTGCCGGGTTAAACAGGGCCAGCTATGGCTACACCTTC.

This chain uses TRBV6-5 with TRBJ2-5, with D possibly being TRBD2 (5 bases). Looked up from germline, CDR1 is MNHEY and CDR2 is SVGAGI. The CDR3 covers 15 residues. Trimming removed 8 bases at V and 1 base at J, with 17 bases between. The CDR3 reads CASLGTRSSQETQYF. CDR3 coding DNA: TGTGCCAGCCTAGGAACTAGGTCCTCCCAAGAGACCCAGTACTTC.

The chain has TRBV18 and TRBJ2-7; possibly TRBD1 for D (6 bases). The germline V and J ends were trimmed by 3 bases and 1 base, with 7 bases remaining between them. This CDR3 comprises 13 residues. Germline CDR1 is KGHSH and CDR2 is LQKENI. The CDR3 nucleotides are TGTGCCAGCTCACCGAGGGGGTCCTACGAGCAGTACTTC. Translating gives CASSPRGSYEQYF.